The text below deals with one T cell receptor beta chain. Its antigen remains undetermined. Base qualities are not recorded, but no much larger clone differs from it by a single base. This entry is derived from a study of blood T cell repertoires in COVID-19 (dated by TCRdb to the early 2020s). Concerning the study at large: Samples from collaborators originated in the United States, Italy and Spain and spanned both the acute and convalescent phases of COVID-19. The prospective study material was composed of cDNA or gDNA derived from T cells, B-cell-depleted T cells, or PBMCs. HLA class I and class II types, where available, came from metadata supplied by the sample provider rather than from assay-based typing. Sample metadata almost always included a de-identified subject ID, COVID-19 status, age in years and sex. The dataset comprised deeply sampled blood TCRbeta repertoires from subjects exposed to, actively infected with, or recovered from COVID-19. The samples were drawn from two sources: the first 160 participants of the ongoing ImmuneRACE study, and 1,200 or so subjects contributed by 6 global collaborators. The repertoires were made available in a free public database intended to serve as a resource for research on the immune response to SARS-CoV-2.

TCRbeta CDR3 regions were amplified from genomic DNA by means of the immunoSEQ Assay, a bias-controlled multiplex PCR. Regarding the original processing steps: The number of nucleated cells in each sample was estimated from the amplification of reference gene primers within the assay. To quantify the absolute abundance of each unique TCRbeta CDR3 rearrangement, sequence reads were collapsed and filtered. Productive Simpson clonality was computed per sample as the square root of Simpson's diversity index over productive rearrangements. In its TCRdb copy, this immuneACCESS table keeps in-frame sequences only and misses some clones. Where compared with another copy, unresolved V genes explain less than half of these, and the others have no known cause. V and J calls and clone size come straight from that table; D and trimming were deduced from the DNA. The sample profile shows around 180,000 clones; roughly 88% of them were found once. Around 9.8% of the sample rests with the top ten.

Each collaborating institution followed its own protocols to collect whole blood in K2EDTA tubes. For TCRbeta analysis, collaborators shipped samples in one of three forms: frozen whole blood, isolated PBMCs, or DNA extracted from either of those sample types. Study-wide findings and limitations: Clinical and demographic metadata were provided uncurated, with the amount varying by source and participant.

Counted from cysteine to phenylalanine, this CDR3 has 15 amino acids. Of the read, only the CDR3 DNA is kept; its 45 bases are in frame from base 1. CDR1 LGHNA and CDR2 YSLEER were looked up in the germline V gene. Ends trimmed: V by 1 base, J by 0 bases; bases unmatched to a gene: 2. The rearranged segments are TRBV4-3 and TRBJ2-5; TRBD1 agrees with 7 junctional bases. The source material was peripheral blood. The origin of this receptor is a woman aged 80 or over with acute or convalescent COVID-19. The nucleotide sequence is TGCGCCAGCAGCCAAGGGGGACAGAACCAAGAGACCCAGTACTTC. The translation is CASSQGGQNQETQYF.